This TCR beta chain comes out of a study of cytomegalovirus exposure and HLA in healthy donors. The CDR3 sequence is 13 residues long. V dropped 6 bases and J dropped 7 bases, with 13 bases sitting between them. Per the germline V gene, CDR1 is MNHEY and CDR2 is SVGAGI. Whole-study findings and limits: Later analysis demonstrated an association between a missense DCLRE1C variant and TCR beta V- and J-gene trimming. Generally TCR sequences proved uncommon, though certain public TCRs appeared in numerous donors.

Primers included in the PCR were 60 Vbeta and 13 Jbeta primers. Sequencing was performed with immunoSEQ multiplex PCR; in TCRdb, only in-frame clones are kept and a portion is missing. This table holds roughly 120,000 clones, around 68% found once. On this clone itself: Its matching antigen is unknown.

The V gene is TRBV6-5, the J gene TRBJ2-1; possibly TRBD1 for D (7 bases). The source is a woman between 50 and 59 years old in good health and CMV-seropositive. The specimen sequenced was PBMCs. The CDR3: CASSDREANEQFF. CDR3 in DNA: TGTGCCAGCAGCGACAGGGAGGCAAATGAGCAGTTCTTC.